This TCR beta chain was found in a study of CD8 T cells in ankylosing spondylitis. CDR3 length: 16 amino acids. CDR1 is SGHRS, CDR2 YFSETQ, per germline. Trimming left V 0 bases short and J 0 bases short, with 13 bases between. MiXCR, applied by TCRdb to the 5' RACE reads, yields one record per CDR3 protein. This table has about 220,000 distinct CDR3 sequences, roughly 25% appearing once. This clonotype was detected many times. No antigen is known for it. Study findings and constraints: Typical of ankylosing spondylitis blood, it appeared, was a TCR beta motif of under 10 highly homologous variants.

This sequence originates from a male donor with ankylosing spondylitis or in good health (not recorded which). The gene calls are TRBV5-1 and TRBJ2-7; D might be TRBD1 or TRBD2, each matching 5 bases. The source material was blood, either unsorted or a sorted T cell fraction (not recorded which). The CDR3 protein is CASSLGGDPVSYEQYF. For the CDR3, the DNA is TGCGCCAGCAGCTTGGGAGGGGACCCCGTCTCCTACGAGCAGTACTTC.